Listed here is a single T cell receptor beta chain. No antigen is known for it. Base-call qualities are not available, and no considerably larger clone is one nucleotide away. These data come from a study of tumor-infiltrating lymphocytes in primary liver carcinoma listed by TCRdb under 2017. Regarding the study in general: Surgical resection was performed in China between 2015 and 2016 on a few patients with histopathologically diagnosed primary liver carcinoma. Of the five patients, three men and two women aged 30 to 69 years, four had hepatocellular carcinoma and one had combined HCC and intrahepatic cholangiocarcinoma. The five patients had tumors of stage T1-T3 N0M0, with maximum diameters ranging from about 4 to 11 cm. Each sample produced about 3.65 to 7.13 million productive TCRbeta reads, and read depth showed no significant difference between tissue types. TCRbeta repertoire sequencing, expression microarrays and whole-exome sequencing were combined in the study across five regions of each liver tumor, with adjacent normal tissue and blood also included. TCRbeta repertoire sequencing covered roughly 35 specimens from 5 patients: roughly 25 tumor regions, 5 adjacent noncancerous liver tissues and 5 peripheral blood samples. Reproducibility between technical replicate repertoires was high, with correlation coefficients above 0.98 and mean shared-clone rates approximately 0.91. Study-level results and caveats: Repertoire overlap was found to be higher between tumor regions (mean roughly 35%) than between tumor-adjacent (17%) or tumor-blood (around 15%) pairs, consistent with antigen-driven expansion. Only the TCR beta chain was sequenced, which likely underestimates true repertoire diversity because unpaired alpha chains were not captured. Comparison of CD4+ and CD8+ T cell repertoires was precluded by the use of bulk unsorted samples. The top 250 clones made up a significantly larger repertoire fraction in tumors than in blood (p = 0.039). The study included only a few patients, and the authors note findings should be validated in a larger study.

Using a constant-region primer and ProtoScript II reverse transcriptase, TCRbeta-specific cDNA was reverse-transcribed from about 0.45 ug total RNA. Construction of the TCRbeta libraries relied on three nested rounds of multiplex PCR, following a slightly modified ARM-PCR procedure. The first two PCR rounds used multiplex TRBV1-TRBV30 forward primers with a Cbeta reverse primer, each for 10 to 11 cycles. Sample barcodes and Illumina adapters were added in a final 25-cycle PCR using Deep VentR polymerase. Before sequencing, amplicons of 200-500 bp were purified from gel using a QIAquick gel extraction kit. An Illumina HiSeq 2500 was used to sequence the TCRbeta amplicons with 250-bp paired-end reads. Under the source paper's analysis protocol: Trimmomatic v0.33 was used to quality-trim the reads, and FLASH v1.2.11 was used to merge paired reads so that full CDR3 sequences could be recovered. V, D and J germline segments were assigned to the rearranged TCRbeta sequences by MiGEC v1.2.1b. Clonotype statistics and Shannon-Wiener diversity indices were computed with VDJtools v1.0.0. To reduce sampling bias, subsequent analyses other than the diversity analysis used only the 250 most abundant clonotypes in each sample. Through fastp at Q25 and MiXCR, TCRdb rebuilt clones from the public reads, retaining in-frame beta chains. Records with the same CDR3 protein are collapsed into one entry carrying the most frequent genes and DNA. The V and J calls and clone size come from TCRdb's table, not from the authors' own analysis. A total of just over 300,000 distinct CDR3 sequences appear in this sample, almost 60% of them only once. The ten largest clones take up about a sixth of the sample.

Blood RNA was extracted from unsorted whole blood using TRIzol reagent, and germline DNA was obtained with the DNeasy Blood & Tissue kit. At the time of sampling, the patients were treatment-naive and had chronic HBV infection. Roughly 4 milliliters of peripheral blood were collected into K2EDTA tubes before surgery. The CDR3 goes from the cysteine to the phenylalanine over 17 residues. Solely the CDR3 DNA is kept, with 51 bases framed from the first base. CDR1 and CDR2, looked up from the germline V gene, are LGHNT and FRNRAP. The germline V end is reduced by 5 bases and the J end by 0 bases; junction bases left unmatched: 12.

This sequence originates from a woman in her thirties with primary liver carcinoma and hepatitis B virus infection. Recombination joined TRBV12-5 with TRBJ2-7; the junction holds 8 bases that match TRBD2. The sequencing input was peripheral blood. The CDR3 corresponds to CASGLTGTSKSSYEQYF. The bases are TGTGCTAGTGGTCTTACCGGGACTAGTAAAAGCTCCTACGAGCAGTACTTC. Where the CDR3 stops, the reference TRBV12-5 and TRBJ2-7 genes take over; the full variable domain is DARVTQTPRHKVTEMGQEVTMRCQPILGHNTVFWYRQTMMQGLELLAYFRNRAPLDDSGMPKDRFSAEMPDATLATLKIQPSEPRDSAVYFCASGLTGTSKSSYEQYFGPGTRLTVT.